This T cell receptor (beta chain) was retrieved from a study of CD8+ T cells in alopecia areata. Study background: Scoring of treated patients' severity used the percentage of affected scalp area.

General study results and limits: Tofacitinib significantly reduced both scalp clonality and expanded CD8+ clones among the top 100. Alopecia totalis/universalis scalp especially showed more expanded CD8+ clones than normal scalp. The study found that many expanded lesional clones persisted in scalp and blood during tofacitinib.

This CDR3 contains 12 residues. CDR1 is SGHTA, CDR2 FQGNSA, per germline. J was trimmed by 9 bases and V by 5 bases; bases with no gene match: 5. Comment on this clone: Its antigen is unknown.

The sample's treatment: oral pan-JAK inhibitor, 5-10 mg twice daily. Reverse transcription of extracted RNA yielded cDNA, which provided the sequencing template. Measured with immunoSEQ multiplex PCR; TCRdb has only the in-frame clones, and not every one. Of about 190,000 clones in the sample, about 65% were seen once. The rearrangement links TRBV7-2 to TRBJ1-2; 8 bases agree with TRBD1. This sequence was found in a human donor with alopecia areata. The sequences come from CD4+ T cells sorted from blood, collected around week 50, from a patient treated with tofacitinib. CDR3: CASSIGQGRYTF. CDR3 DNA sequence: TGTGCCAGCAGCATTGGACAGGGCCGCTACACCTTC.